Listed below are T cell receptor beta chains from one sample, sequenced in a study of control samples from healthy donors and cancer patients. The method was immunoSEQ multiplex PCR; TCRdb's version includes in-frame clones alone and lacks a portion of them. The table shows tens of thousands of clones, with 85% occurring only once. Sequences were obtained from blood. The receptors were gathered from a man younger than 45 in good health. Both conserved end residues are trimmed from each CDR3. The size of a clone is reported for some rows only, either as once, few or many, or as a class for expanded clones.

J gene	clone size	V gene	CDR3 protein
TRBJ2-1	-	TRBV11-3	ASSLTGGEVQF
TRBJ1-1	once	TRBV7-3	ASSLQGAGTEAF
TRBJ1-5	-	TRBV6-6	ASRGQSNQPQH
TRBJ1-1	-	TRBV15	ATSRDRGDPEAF
TRBJ1-1	-	TRBV2	ASSVLENTEAF
TRBJ2-7	once	TRBV5-4	ASSLGLGLGEQY
TRBJ1-1	-	TRBV29-1	SVVTGPTGNTEAF
TRBJ2-7	-	TRBV5-1	ASSYRTGREEQY
TRBJ2-7	-	TRBV12-3/TRBV12-4	ASSEGQDEQY
TRBJ1-1	-	TRBV9	ASSAGSGTKAF
TRBJ2-5	-	TRBV7-9	ASSRGDTSQETQY
TRBJ1-2	-	TRBV2	ASSGEQFYGYT
TRBJ2-3	-	TRBV5-6	ASSPGVRESPTDTQY
TRBJ2-3	-	TRBV5-6	ASSRDLSTDTQY